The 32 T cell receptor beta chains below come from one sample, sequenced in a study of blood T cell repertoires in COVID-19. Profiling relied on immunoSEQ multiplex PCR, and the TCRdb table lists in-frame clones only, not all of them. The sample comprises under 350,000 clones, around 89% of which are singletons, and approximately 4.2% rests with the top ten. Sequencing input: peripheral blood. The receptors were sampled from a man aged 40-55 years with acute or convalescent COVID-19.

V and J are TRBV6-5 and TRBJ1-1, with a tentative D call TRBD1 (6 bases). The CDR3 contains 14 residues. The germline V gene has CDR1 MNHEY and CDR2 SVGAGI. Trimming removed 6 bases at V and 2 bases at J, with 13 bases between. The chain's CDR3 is CASSGRGFNTEAFF. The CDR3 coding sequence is TGTGCCAGCAGCGGAAGGGGGTTTAACACTGAAGCTTTCTTT.

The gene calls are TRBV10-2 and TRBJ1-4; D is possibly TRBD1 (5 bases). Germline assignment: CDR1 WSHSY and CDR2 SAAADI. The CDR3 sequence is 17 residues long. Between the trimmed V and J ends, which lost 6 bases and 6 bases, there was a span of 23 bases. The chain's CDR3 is CASSERGIGGLDEKLFF. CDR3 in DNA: TGCGCCAGCAGCGAACGGGGGATCGGGGGGTTGGATGAAAAACTGTTTTTT.

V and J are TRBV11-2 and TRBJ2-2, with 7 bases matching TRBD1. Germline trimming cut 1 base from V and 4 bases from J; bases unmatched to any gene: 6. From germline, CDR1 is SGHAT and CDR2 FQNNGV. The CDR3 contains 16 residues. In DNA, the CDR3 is TGTGCCAGCAGCTTAGTAGCGACAGGGAGCACCGGGGAGCTGTTTTTT. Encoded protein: CASSLVATGSTGELFF.

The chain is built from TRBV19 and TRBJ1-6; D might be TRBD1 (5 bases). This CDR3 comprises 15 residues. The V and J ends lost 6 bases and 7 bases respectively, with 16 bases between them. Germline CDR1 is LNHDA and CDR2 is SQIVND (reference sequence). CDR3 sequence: CASRTDIRENSPLHF. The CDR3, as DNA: TGTGCCAGTAGGACGGACATCAGGGAAAATTCACCCCTCCACTTT.

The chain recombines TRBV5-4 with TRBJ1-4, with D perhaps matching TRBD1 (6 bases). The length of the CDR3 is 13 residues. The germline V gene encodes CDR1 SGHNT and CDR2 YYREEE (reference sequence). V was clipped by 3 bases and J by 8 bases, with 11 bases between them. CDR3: CASSSSGTEKLFF. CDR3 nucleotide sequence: TGTGCCAGCAGCTCTTCGGGGACAGAAAAACTGTTTTTT.

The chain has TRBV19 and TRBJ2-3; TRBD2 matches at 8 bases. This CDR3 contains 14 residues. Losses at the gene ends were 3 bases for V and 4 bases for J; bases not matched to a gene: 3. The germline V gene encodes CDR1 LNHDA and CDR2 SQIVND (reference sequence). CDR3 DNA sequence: TGTGCCAGTAGTATGGGACTAGGAGCAGATACGCAGTATTTT. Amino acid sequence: CASSMGLGADTQYF.

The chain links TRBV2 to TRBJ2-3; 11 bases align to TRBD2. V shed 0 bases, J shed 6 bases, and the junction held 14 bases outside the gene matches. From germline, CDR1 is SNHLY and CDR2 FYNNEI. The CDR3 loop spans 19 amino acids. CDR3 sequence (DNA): TGTGCCAGCAGTGAAGCGCGGGCTAGCGGGGGGCGGGGAGTGGATACGCAGTATTTT. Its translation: CASSEARASGGRGVDTQYF.

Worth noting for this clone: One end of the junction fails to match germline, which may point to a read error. The CDR3: CASSWGLAGPSHEQYF. The CDR3 region has the DNA TGCGCCAGCAGCTGGGGTCTTGCGGGTCCCTCCCACGAGCAGTACTTC. J is TRBJ2-7 and V is TRBV5-1, with D possibly being TRBD2 (5 bases). CDR1 and CDR2 from the germline V gene are SGHRS and YFSETQ. This CDR3 region has 16 residues. Full variable domain (rest looked up from reference TRBV5-1 and TRBJ2-7): KAGVTQTPRYLIKTRGQQVTLSCSPISGHRSVSWYQQTPGQGLQFLFEYFSETQRNKGNFPGRFSGRQFSNSRSEMNVSTLELGDSALYLCASSWGLAGPSHEQYFGPGTRLTVT.

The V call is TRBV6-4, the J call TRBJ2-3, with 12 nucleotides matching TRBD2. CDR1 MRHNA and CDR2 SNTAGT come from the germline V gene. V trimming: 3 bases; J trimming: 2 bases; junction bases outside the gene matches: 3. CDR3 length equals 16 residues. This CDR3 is CASSESSGGATDTQYF. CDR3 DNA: TGTGCCAGCAGTGAGTCTAGCGGGGGGGCCACAGATACGCAGTATTTT.

The CDR3 bases are TGTGCCAGCAGTTACTTGACAGTGAGCACAGATACGCAGTATTTT. This sequence encodes CASSYLTVSTDTQYF. The gene calls are TRBV6-6 and TRBJ2-3; tentatively, D is TRBD1 (5 bases). From germline, CDR1 is MNHNY and CDR2 SVGAGI (reference sequence). The CDR3 loop spans 15 amino acids. V was clipped by 1 base and J by 0 bases, with 8 bases between them.

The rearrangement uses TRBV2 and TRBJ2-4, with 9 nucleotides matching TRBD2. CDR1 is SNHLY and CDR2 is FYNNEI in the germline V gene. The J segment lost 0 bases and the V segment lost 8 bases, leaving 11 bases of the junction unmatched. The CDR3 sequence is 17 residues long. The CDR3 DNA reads TGTGCCAGCGGGTGGGTTAGCGGGGGCTCAGCCAAAAACATTCAGTACTTC. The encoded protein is CASGWVSGGSAKNIQYF.

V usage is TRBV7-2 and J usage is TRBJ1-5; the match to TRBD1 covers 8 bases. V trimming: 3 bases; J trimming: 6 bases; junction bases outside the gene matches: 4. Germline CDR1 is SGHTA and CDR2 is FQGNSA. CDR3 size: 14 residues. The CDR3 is CASSFSRGPQPQHF. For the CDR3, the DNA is TGTGCCAGCAGCTTTTCCAGGGGGCCTCAGCCCCAGCATTTT.

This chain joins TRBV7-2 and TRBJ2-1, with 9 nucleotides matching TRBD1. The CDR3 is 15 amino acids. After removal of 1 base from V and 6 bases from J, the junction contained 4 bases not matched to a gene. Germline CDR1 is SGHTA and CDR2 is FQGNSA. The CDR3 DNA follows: TGTGCCAGCAGCTTAGTGGGACAGGGCGGCAATGAGCAGTTCTTC. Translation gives CASSLVGQGGNEQFF.

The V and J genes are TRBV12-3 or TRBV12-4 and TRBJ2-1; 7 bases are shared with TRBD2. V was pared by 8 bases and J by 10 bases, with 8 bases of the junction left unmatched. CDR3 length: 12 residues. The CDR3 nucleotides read TGTGCCAGCGGACGGGGGGAAGGGGAGCAGTTCTTC. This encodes CASGRGEGEQFF.

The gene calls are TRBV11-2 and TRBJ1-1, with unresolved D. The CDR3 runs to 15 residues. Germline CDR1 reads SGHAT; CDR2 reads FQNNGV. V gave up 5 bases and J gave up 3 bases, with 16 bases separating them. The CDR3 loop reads CASSRPGALYTEAFF. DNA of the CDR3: TGTGCCAGCAGCCGCCCGGGAGCTCTTTACACTGAAGCTTTCTTT.

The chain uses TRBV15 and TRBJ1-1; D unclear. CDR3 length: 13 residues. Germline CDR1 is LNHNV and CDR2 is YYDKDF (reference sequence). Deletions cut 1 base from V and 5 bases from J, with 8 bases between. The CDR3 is CATSRGVWTEAFF. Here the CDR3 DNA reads TGTGCCACCAGCAGAGGAGTGTGGACTGAAGCTTTCTTT. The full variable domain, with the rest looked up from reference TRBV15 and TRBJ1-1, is DAMVIQNPRYQVTQFGKPVTLSCSQTLNHNVMYWYQQKSSQAPKLLFHYYDKDFNNEADTPDNFQSRRPNTSFCFLDIRSPGLGDTAMYLCATSRGVWTEAFFGQGTRLTVV.

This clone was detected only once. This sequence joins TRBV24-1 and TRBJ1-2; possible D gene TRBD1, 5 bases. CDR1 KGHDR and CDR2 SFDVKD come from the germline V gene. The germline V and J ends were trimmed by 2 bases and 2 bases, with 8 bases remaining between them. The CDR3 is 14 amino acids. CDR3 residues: CATSDSQENYGYTF. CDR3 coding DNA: TGTGCCACCAGTGATTCACAGGAGAACTATGGCTACACCTTC.

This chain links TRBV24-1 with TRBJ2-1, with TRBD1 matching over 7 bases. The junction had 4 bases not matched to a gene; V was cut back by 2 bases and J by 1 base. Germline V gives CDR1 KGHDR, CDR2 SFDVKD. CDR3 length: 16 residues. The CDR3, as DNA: TGTGCCACCAGTGATTCGCGACAGGGTTCCTACAATGAGCAGTTCTTC. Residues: CATSDSRQGSYNEQFF.

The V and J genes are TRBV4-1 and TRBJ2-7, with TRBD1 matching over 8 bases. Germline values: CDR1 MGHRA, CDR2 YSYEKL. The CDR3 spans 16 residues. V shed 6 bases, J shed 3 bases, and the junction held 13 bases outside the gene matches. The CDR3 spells CASSHIGQGPNYEQYF. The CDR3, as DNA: TGCGCCAGCAGTCATATAGGACAGGGCCCAAACTACGAGCAGTACTTC.

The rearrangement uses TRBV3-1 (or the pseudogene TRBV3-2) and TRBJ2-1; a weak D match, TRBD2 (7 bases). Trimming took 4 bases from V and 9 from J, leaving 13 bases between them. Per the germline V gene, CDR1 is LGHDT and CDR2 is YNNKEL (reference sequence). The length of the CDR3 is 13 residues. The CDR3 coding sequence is TGTGCCAGCAGCCTTGGACTAGGGGGTGAGCAGTTCTTC. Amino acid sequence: CASSLGLGGEQFF.

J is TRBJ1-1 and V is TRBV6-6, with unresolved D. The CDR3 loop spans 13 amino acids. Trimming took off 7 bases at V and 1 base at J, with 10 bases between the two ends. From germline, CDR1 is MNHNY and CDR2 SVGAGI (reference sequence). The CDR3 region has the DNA TGTGCCAGCACCCCTGACTGGAACACTGAAGCTTTCTTT. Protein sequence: CASTPDWNTEAFF.

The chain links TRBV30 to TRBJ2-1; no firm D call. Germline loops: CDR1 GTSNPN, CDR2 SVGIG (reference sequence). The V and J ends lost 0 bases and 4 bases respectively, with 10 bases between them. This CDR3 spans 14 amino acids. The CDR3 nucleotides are TGTGCCTGGAGTGTTGGTAGATATTACAATGAGCAGTTCTTC. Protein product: CAWSVGRYYNEQFF.

The CDR3 reads CASSQDTSSYEQYF. The CDR3 region has the DNA TGTGCCAGCAGCCAAGACACTAGCTCCTACGAGCAGTACTTC. The gene calls are TRBV4-2 and TRBJ2-7, with a tentative D call TRBD2 (5 bases). CDR1 and CDR2 from the germline V gene are LGHNA and YNFKEQ. V shed 0 bases and J shed 0 bases, with 6 bases lying between them. This CDR3 comprises 14 residues.

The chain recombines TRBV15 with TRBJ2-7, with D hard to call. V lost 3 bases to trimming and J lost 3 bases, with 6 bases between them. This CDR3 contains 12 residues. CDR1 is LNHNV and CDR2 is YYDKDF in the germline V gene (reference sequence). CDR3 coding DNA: TGTGCCACCAGCAGTTCCTACTACGAGCAGTACTTC. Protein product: CATSSSYYEQYF.

For the CDR3, the DNA is TGTGCCAGCAGCAAAGAAGGGGGGGTCTCCTACGAGCAGTACTTC. Residues: CASSKEGGVSYEQYF. This chain connects TRBV6-5 to TRBJ2-7; TRBD2 might be the D (7 bases). With 6 bases removed from V and 0 bases from J, the gap between germline ends came to 15 bases. The length of the CDR3 is 15 residues. Per germline, CDR1 MNHEY and CDR2 SVGAGI.

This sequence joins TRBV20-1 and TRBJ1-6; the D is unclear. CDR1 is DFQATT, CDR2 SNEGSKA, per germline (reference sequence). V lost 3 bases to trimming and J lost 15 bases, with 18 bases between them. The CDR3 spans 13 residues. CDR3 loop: CSASRTGGYDLHF. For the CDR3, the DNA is TGCAGTGCTAGTCGGACTGGCGGTTATGACCTCCACTTT.

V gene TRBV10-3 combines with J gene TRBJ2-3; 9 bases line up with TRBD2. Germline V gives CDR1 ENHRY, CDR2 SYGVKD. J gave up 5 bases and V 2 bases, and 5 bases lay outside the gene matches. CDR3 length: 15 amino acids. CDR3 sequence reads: CAISELGGGGDTQYF. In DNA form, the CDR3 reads TGTGCCATCAGTGAGCTTGGCGGGGGGGGAGATACGCAGTATTTT.

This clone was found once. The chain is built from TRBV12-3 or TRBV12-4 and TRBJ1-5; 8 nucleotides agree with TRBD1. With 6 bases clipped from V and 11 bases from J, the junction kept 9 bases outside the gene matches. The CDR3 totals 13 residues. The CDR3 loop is CASSPGQALSQHF. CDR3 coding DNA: TGTGCCAGCAGCCCGGGACAGGCTTTATCCCAGCATTTT.

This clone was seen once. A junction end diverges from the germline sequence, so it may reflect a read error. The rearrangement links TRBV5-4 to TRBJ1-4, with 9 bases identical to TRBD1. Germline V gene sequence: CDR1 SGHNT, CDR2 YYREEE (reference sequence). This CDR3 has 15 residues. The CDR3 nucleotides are TGTGCCAGCACCTTGAGGACAGGGGCAAATGAAAAACTGTTTTTT. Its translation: CASTLRTGANEKLFF.

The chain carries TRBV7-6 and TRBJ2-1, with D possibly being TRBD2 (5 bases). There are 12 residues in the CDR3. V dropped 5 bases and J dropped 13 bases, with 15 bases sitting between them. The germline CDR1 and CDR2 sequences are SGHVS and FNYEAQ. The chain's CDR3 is CASSTYGADQFF. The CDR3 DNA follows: TGTGCCAGCAGCACCTACGGAGCGGACCAGTTCTTC.

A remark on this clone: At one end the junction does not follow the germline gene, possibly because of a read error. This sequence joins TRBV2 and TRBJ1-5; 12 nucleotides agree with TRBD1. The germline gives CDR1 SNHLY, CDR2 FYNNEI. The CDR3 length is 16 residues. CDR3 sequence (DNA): TGTGCCAGCATGGGGCTAGGGACAGGGGGCAAACAGCCCCAGCATTTT. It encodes CASMGLGTGGKQPQHF.

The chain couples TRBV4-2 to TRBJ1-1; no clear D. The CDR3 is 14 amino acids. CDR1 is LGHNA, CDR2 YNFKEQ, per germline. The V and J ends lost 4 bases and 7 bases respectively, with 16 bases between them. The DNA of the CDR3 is TGTGCCAGCAGCCGCGAGGGCAGGACCGTTGAAGCTTTCTTT. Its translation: CASSREGRTVEAFF.